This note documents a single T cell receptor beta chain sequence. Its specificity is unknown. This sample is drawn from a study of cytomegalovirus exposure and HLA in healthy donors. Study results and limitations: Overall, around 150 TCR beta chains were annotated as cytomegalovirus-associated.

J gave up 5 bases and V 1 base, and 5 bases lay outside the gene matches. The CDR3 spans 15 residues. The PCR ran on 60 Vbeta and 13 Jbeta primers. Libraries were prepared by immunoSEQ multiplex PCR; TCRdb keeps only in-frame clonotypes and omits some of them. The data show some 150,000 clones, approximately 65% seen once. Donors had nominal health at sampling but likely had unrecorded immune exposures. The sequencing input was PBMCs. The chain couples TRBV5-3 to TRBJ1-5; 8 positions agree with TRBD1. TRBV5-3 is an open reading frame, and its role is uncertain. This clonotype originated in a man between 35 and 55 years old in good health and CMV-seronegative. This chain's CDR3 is CARSLFAGGHQPQHF. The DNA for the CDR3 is TGTGCCAGAAGCTTGTTTGCAGGGGGCCATCAGCCCCAGCATTTT.